The clone carrying this T cell receptor beta chain was counted only a few times. Its antigen remains unidentified. The entry originates in a study of T-cell reconstitution after alpha-beta-depleted transplantation in children. Findings and limits, study-wide: The authors attributed T-cell counts and diversity one year after transplant mostly to newly produced T cells.

This CDR3 is 12 amino acids long. Germline V gene data show CDR1 as DFQATT and CDR2 as SNEGSKA (reference sequence). Unmatched junction bases numbered 5, after V lost 6 bases and J lost 7 bases. Using unique molecular identifiers, the investigators prepared the TCRbeta library. Each CDR3 protein gets one entry after TCRdb re-called the PCR reads with MiXCR. The sample holds 700,000 or so distinct CDR3 sequences, around 12% seen once. Sequences were derived from PBMCs, sampled before TCRalphabeta/CD19-depleted stem cell transplant. The V gene is TRBV20-1, the J gene TRBJ2-1, with 8 bases matching TRBD2. The sequence was obtained from a girl aged 2 to 10 with congenital amegakaryocytic thrombocytopenia, due to receive a stem cell transplant. CDR3 loop: CSAISGGNEQFF. CDR3 sequence (DNA): TGCAGTGCCATTTCGGGGGGGAATGAGCAGTTCTTC.